The rows below give T cell receptor beta chains drawn from one sample of a study of CD8 T cells in ankylosing spondylitis. In TCRdb, the 5' RACE reads were re-called with MiXCR into one record per CDR3 protein. The sample lists 300,000 to 400,000 distinct CDR3 sequences, around 24% occurring once. The sequencing input was blood, either unsorted or a sorted T cell fraction (not recorded which). The receptor set was obtained from a male donor with ankylosing spondylitis. Each CDR3 is given with its conserved first and last residue. Fields, in order: D gene, CDR3 length, V gene, CDR3 protein. The D gene is left open where the match is weak.

NA 15 TRBV20-1 CSANRGPLGYNEQFF
TRBD1 15 TRBV10-3 CAISEGTGGAIGPFF
NA 11 TRBV20-1 CSAWVQETQYF
TRBD2 18 TRBV5-1 CASSLGTSGGIPSYEQYF
NA 13 TRBV12-3/TRBV12-4 CASRPSSAYEQYF
NA 15 TRBV20-1 CSARDARREYNEQFF
NA 13 TRBV4-1 CASSQEVWEKLFF
TRBD1 14 TRBV15 CATSGGQGWDEQFF
TRBD1 15 TRBV20-1 CSATGGAGVNTEAFF
NA 16 TRBV12-3/TRBV12-4 CASSPLDTGAGNTIYF
TRBD2 17 TRBV7-3 CASSLSPGGRGTDTQYF
NA 16 TRBV27 CASSFRQPATNEKLFF
NA 13 TRBV28 CATCRDSQVKQYF
NA 11 TRBV10-3 CAISSDYEQYF
NA 15 TRBV24-1 CATSLHPHGWRGYTF
NA 14 TRBV12-3/TRBV12-4 CASNRGLGTGELFF
NA 12 TRBV7-2 CASSLEQGSSAF
NA 15 TRBV3-1 CASSQDQAVGYEQYF
TRBD1 14 TRBV9 CASSVDQGADTQYF
NA 14 TRBV10-3 CAIRSTMNTGELFF
NA 17 TRBV6-1 CASSEDRRTGWDTEAFF
TRBD1 13 TRBV28 CASRETGVDGYTF
NA 15 TRBV7-6 CASSLVQGRGNTIYF
TRBD2 16 TRBV28 CASSPKERGSTDTQYF
TRBD1 15 TRBV7-6 CASSSTGTGDGEQFF
NA 13 TRBV11-2 CASSLGEVTEAFF
NA 14 TRBV18 CASSPGTSSYEQYF
TRBD1 15 TRBV10-3 CAIRSDRGDSYEQYF
NA 15 TRBV7-2 CASSLVGATGYEQYF
NA 13 TRBV27 CASSTVNTGELFF
NA 12 TRBV7-9 CASSSQNSPLHF
TRBD2 15 TRBV6-5 CASSYSAGAPDTQYF
TRBD2 14 TRBV29-1 CSGSGISTYNEQFF
NA 14 TRBV12-3/TRBV12-4 CASRLTQGPHEQYF
TRBD2 16 TRBV4-2 CASSQLLAVSYNEQFF
TRBD1 14 TRBV13 CASSRRTGRYEQYF
NA 15 TRBV2 CASSDIGTRHDTQYF
NA 14 TRBV29-1 CSVGVAVSSYEQYF
NA 14 TRBV6-1 CASTLYGGSNEQFF
NA 14 TRBV7-8 CASSGRPSVTEAFF
TRBD1 17 TRBV7-2 CASSQRKGQGRSNEQFF
NA 14 TRBV9 CASSARQGSHEQYF
NA 13 TRBV29-1 CSASARGGETQYF
TRBD1 14 TRBV5-1 CASSLGTGGEKLFF
NA 14 TRBV5-1 CASGPWTLNYGYTF
NA 16 TRBV28 CASSSWAGVAKNIQYF